The 20 T cell receptor beta chains listed next were all sequenced from one sample in a study of CD4 T cells in relation to SARS-CoV-2 and coronaviruses. Their target antigens are unknown. Sequencing was performed with immunoSEQ multiplex PCR; in TCRdb, only in-frame clones are kept and a portion is missing. This repertoire shows tens of thousands of clones, 77% found once; its top ten account for roughly 3%. Sequencing was done on a sample of memory CD4+ T cells from PBMCs, cultured in vitro. The receptor source for this set is an adult with COVID-19.

J is TRBJ2-7 and V is TRBV7-2; D is perhaps TRBD1 or TRBD2 (7 bases each). CDR3 length equals 15 residues. V was shortened by 4 bases and J by 2 bases, with 15 bases between the two germline ends. Germline lookup yields CDR1 SGHTA and CDR2 FQGNSA. CDR3: CASSSGGAYPYEQYF. The DNA of the CDR3 is TGTGCCAGCAGCTCAGGGGGGGCTTATCCCTACGAGCAGTACTTC.

The gene calls are TRBV4-1 and TRBJ2-5; the match to TRBD2 covers 11 bases. CDR3 length: 18 amino acids. From germline, CDR1 is MGHRA and CDR2 YSYEKL. V gave up 0 bases and J gave up 3 bases; unmatched junction bases: 9. CDR3: CASSQEVETSGKEETQYF. DNA for the CDR3: TGCGCCAGCAGCCAAGAAGTTGAGACTAGCGGGAAAGAAGAGACCCAGTACTTC.

The V call is TRBV28, the J call TRBJ1-3; D not resolved. The germline CDR1 and CDR2 sequences are MDHEN and SYDVKM. V lost 0 bases and J lost 0, with 3 bases in between. CDR3 length equals 14 residues. As DNA, the CDR3 is TGTGCCAGCAGTTTATGGCTCTCTGGAAACACCATATATTTT. Translation gives CASSLWLSGNTIYF.

V gene TRBV29-1 combines with J gene TRBJ2-7; TRBD1 is a possible D gene (6 bases). Trimming cost V 4 bases and J 0 bases, with 19 bases left between them. The length of the CDR3 is 16 residues. Per the germline V gene, CDR1 is SQVTM and CDR2 is ANQGSEA. The CDR3 coding sequence is TGCAGCGTTGCCGGGGTGAACAGGGCGAGCTCCTACGAGCAGTACTTC. It translates to CSVAGVNRASSYEQYF.

This clone was detected only a few times. The rearrangement links TRBV28 to TRBJ1-2, with TRBD1 matching over 7 bases. The V gene end was trimmed by 3 bases and the J gene end by 5 bases; junction bases not matched to a gene: 15. The CDR3 is 17 residues long. CDR1 and CDR2 from the germline V gene are MDHEN and SYDVKM. The CDR3 DNA reads as TGTGCCAGCAGTTTGAGGGGACAGTTAGGGAGTGGGTATGGCTACACCTTC. Its protein product is CASSLRGQLGSGYGYTF.

The chain employs TRBV28 and TRBJ2-1, with 10 bases aligning to TRBD2. The J segment lost 7 bases and the V segment lost 1 base, leaving 10 bases of the junction unmatched. Germline-derived CDR1 and CDR2 are MDHEN and SYDVKM. The CDR3 length is 17 residues. CDR3 in amino acids: CASSLYGLAGVRNEQFF. DNA for the CDR3: TGTGCCAGCAGTTTATACGGCCTAGCGGGAGTCAGGAATGAGCAGTTCTTC.

This clone has more than one count but fewer than ten. The rearrangement uses TRBV4-2 and TRBJ2-5; no clear D gene. Germline assignment: CDR1 LGHNA and CDR2 YNFKEQ. The CDR3 sequence is 14 residues long. V was clipped by 4 bases and J by 0 bases, with 9 bases between them. CDR3 nucleotide sequence: TGTGCCAGCAGCCGAGGACGGTACCAAGAGACCCAGTACTTC. Protein: CASSRGRYQETQYF.

The chain has TRBV30 and TRBJ1-6; no reliable D call. The CDR3 totals 15 residues. Deletions cut 4 bases from V and 6 bases from J, with 16 bases between. Germline CDR1 reads GTSNPN; CDR2 reads SVGIG (reference sequence). Here the CDR3 reads CAWTRRFGANSPLHF. The CDR3 region has the DNA TGTGCCTGGACACGGCGATTTGGTGCTAATTCACCCCTCCACTTT.

For the CDR3, the DNA is TGTGCCAGCAGTTTAAGGCAGAACTACGAGCAGTACTTC. Protein: CASSLRQNYEQYF. The rearrangement joins TRBV27 to TRBJ2-7; D remains unclear. The CDR3 runs 13 residues. Trimming stripped 2 bases from V and 3 bases from J, with 8 bases between. The germline V gene encodes CDR1 MNHEY and CDR2 SMNVEV (reference sequence).

V gene TRBV27 combines with J gene TRBJ2-1; 11 nucleotides agree with TRBD2. The V segment lost 2 bases and the J segment 9 bases; nucleotides outside the gene matches: 6. Germline V gives CDR1 MNHEY, CDR2 SMNVEV (reference sequence). This CDR3 is built from 15 residues. The CDR3, as DNA: TGTGCCAGCAGTTTACCTAGCGGGAGGTTGACTGAGCAGTTCTTC. Its protein is CASSLPSGRLTEQFF.

This chain uses TRBV5-1 with TRBJ2-1, with 8 positions matching TRBD2. The CDR3 consists of 15 residues. J was trimmed by 0 bases and V by 6 bases; bases with no gene match: 5. Germline V gene data show CDR1 as SGHRS and CDR2 as YFSETQ. The CDR3 loop is CASKESGSSYNEQFF. As DNA, the CDR3 is TGCGCCAGCAAGGAGAGCGGGAGCTCCTACAATGAGCAGTTCTTC.

The chain joins TRBV28 to TRBJ2-7; 8 bases are a match to TRBD2. The CDR3 is made up of 15 amino acids. After removal of 1 base from V and 4 bases from J, the junction contained 6 bases not matched to a gene. CDR1 and CDR2 (germline): MDHEN, SYDVKM. The CDR3 is CASSLSAGVWYEQYF. For the CDR3, the DNA is TGTGCCAGCAGTTTATCAGCGGGAGTATGGTACGAGCAGTACTTC.

The sample holds a few counts of this clone. V usage is TRBV11-2 and J usage is TRBJ2-1, with 7 bases that match TRBD2. CDR3 length: 18 residues. The junction had 18 bases not matched to a gene; V was cut back by 4 bases and J by 6 bases. Germline values: CDR1 SGHAT, CDR2 FQNNGV. The CDR3 region is CASSYSLPRPGGSNEQFF. The CDR3 nucleotides are TGTGCCAGCAGCTACTCTCTACCTAGGCCGGGGGGATCCAATGAGCAGTTCTTC.

The J gene is TRBJ2-2, the V gene TRBV28; TRBD1 aligns across 7 bases. Germline CDR1 is MDHEN and CDR2 is SYDVKM. This CDR3 has 16 amino acids. Trimming cost V 5 bases and J 6 bases; bases outside gene matches: 12. DNA of the CDR3: TGTGCCAGCAGTCCGGGAAACAGGGGATTCCCCGGGGAGCTGTTTTTT. Translating gives CASSPGNRGFPGELFF.

The rearrangement joins TRBV3-1 (or the pseudogene TRBV3-2) to TRBJ1-5, with D unresolved. The CDR3 consists of 16 residues. The germline CDR1 and CDR2 sequences are LGHDT and YNNKEL (reference sequence). Trimming pared 0 bases from V and 2 bases from J, leaving 11 bases between. This chain's CDR3 is CASSQDHKVCNQPQHF. CDR3 nucleotides: TGTGCCAGCAGCCAAGATCATAAGGTTTGCAATCAGCCCCAGCATTTT.

This chain links TRBV7-2 with TRBJ1-6, with D tentatively TRBD1 (6 bases). The CDR3 consists of 16 residues. The germline V and J ends were trimmed by 2 bases and 5 bases, with 13 bases remaining between them. The germline V gene has CDR1 SGHTA and CDR2 FQGNSA. DNA for the CDR3: TGTGCCAGCAGCTTACAGGGGTCGGGGAATAATTCACCCCTCCACTTT. Protein: CASSLQGSGNNSPLHF.

The chain employs TRBV7-8 and TRBJ1-4; D is perhaps TRBD1 (6 bases). The V end lost 1 base, the J end lost 4 bases, and 10 bases lay between the germline ends. CDR3 length: 15 amino acids. Germline V gene lookup returns CDR1 SGHVS and CDR2 FQNEAQ. CDR3 protein: CASSLVQGLNEKLFF. CDR3 coding DNA: TGTGCCAGCAGCTTAGTTCAGGGGCTTAATGAAAAACTGTTTTTT. The variable domain in full, with the rest retrieved from reference TRBV7-8 and TRBJ1-4, is GAGVSQSPRYKVAKRGQDVALRCDPISGHVSLFWYQQALGQGPEFLTYFQNEAQLDKSGLPSDRFFAERPEGSVSTLKIQRTQQEDSAVYLCASSLVQGLNEKLFFGSGTQLSVL.

The J gene is TRBJ1-4, the V gene TRBV6-5, with D perhaps TRBD1 (5 bases). V shed 2 bases and J shed 0 bases, with 7 bases lying between them. The CDR3 is made up of 15 amino acids. Germline V gene lookup returns CDR1 MNHEY and CDR2 SVGAGI. The CDR3 protein is CASSYRQSTNEKLFF. The CDR3 DNA follows: TGTGCCAGCAGTTACCGACAGTCAACTAATGAAAAACTGTTTTTT.

CDR3 sequence reads: CASSGFRGAKDYEQYF. The DNA for the CDR3 is TGTGCCAGCAGCGGCTTTCGAGGGGCGAAGGACTACGAGCAGTACTTC. The chain couples TRBV5-4 to TRBJ2-7; D is tentatively TRBD1 or TRBD2 (5 bases each). Germline values: CDR1 SGHNT, CDR2 YYREEE (reference sequence). The CDR3 length is 16 residues. V was shortened by 4 bases and J by 3 bases, with 20 bases between the two germline ends.

This chain links TRBV28 with TRBJ2-7; TRBD1 is a possible D gene (6 bases). The CDR3 consists of 15 residues. V was clipped by 4 bases and J by 3 bases, with 16 bases between them. Germline V gives CDR1 MDHEN, CDR2 SYDVKM. The CDR3 nucleotides read TGTGCCAGCAGTTGGACAGATAACCCCTTCTACGAGCAGTACTTC. Protein product: CASSWTDNPFYEQYF.